This T cell receptor beta chain was sequenced for a study of shared clonotypes between healthy human individuals. Study results and caveats: Rarefaction showed sorted-subset sequencing was incomplete despite large depth.

The donor population consisted of healthy HIV-negative adults with no recent acute infections or vaccinations. Naive CD45RA+ and memory CD45RA-negative subsets were split from CD4+ cells. Germline V CDR1 and CDR2: MDHEN, SYDVKM. The CDR3 runs 15 residues. V lost 4 bases and J 4 bases, leaving 16 bases between the germline ends. In the case of this clone: Antigen: not known.

TCRdb's copy holds only in-frame clones and misses some; the assay was immunoSEQ multiplex PCR. This sample carries 2 million to 3 million clones, approximately 93% of them seen once, and the ten largest clones take 0.36%. This chain connects TRBV28 to TRBJ1-2, with D possibly TRBD1 on 5 matching bases. The material sequenced was naive CD4+ T cells from PBMCs. Subset described: CD45RA+ positively selected. This TCR came from a man between 18 and 35 years old in good health. Some clones in this sample may be carry-over from other donors' samples. CDR3 bases: TGTGCCAGCAGTTCGGTCAGACAGCCTCCCTATGGCTACACCTTC. Residues: CASSSVRQPPYGYTF.